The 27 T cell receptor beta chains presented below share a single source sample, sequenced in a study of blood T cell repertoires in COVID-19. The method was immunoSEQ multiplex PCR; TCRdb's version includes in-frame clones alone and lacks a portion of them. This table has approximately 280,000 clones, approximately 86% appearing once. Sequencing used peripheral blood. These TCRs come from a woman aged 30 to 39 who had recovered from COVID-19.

CDR3 residues: CASSDASGGPETSYEQYF. The CDR3 nucleotides read TGCGCCAGCAGTGACGCTAGCGGGGGCCCCGAAACTTCCTACGAGCAGTACTTC. The V and J genes are TRBV10-2 and TRBJ2-7; TRBD2 matches at 10 bases. After removal of 3 bases from V and 1 base from J, the junction contained 12 bases not matched to a gene. The germline gives CDR1 WSHSY, CDR2 SAAADI. The CDR3 length is 18 residues.

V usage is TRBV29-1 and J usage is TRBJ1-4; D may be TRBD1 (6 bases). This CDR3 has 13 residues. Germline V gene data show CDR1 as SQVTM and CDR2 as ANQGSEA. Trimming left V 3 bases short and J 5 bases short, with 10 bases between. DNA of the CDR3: TGCAGCGTTGAGGACAGCGAAAATGAAAAACTGTTTTTT. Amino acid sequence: CSVEDSENEKLFF.

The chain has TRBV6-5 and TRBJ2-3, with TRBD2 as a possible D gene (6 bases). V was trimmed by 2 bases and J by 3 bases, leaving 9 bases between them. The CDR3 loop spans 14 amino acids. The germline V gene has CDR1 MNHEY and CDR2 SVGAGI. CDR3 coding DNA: TGTGCCAGCAGTTACGGGGGGTTTACAGATACGCAGTATTTT. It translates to CASSYGGFTDTQYF.

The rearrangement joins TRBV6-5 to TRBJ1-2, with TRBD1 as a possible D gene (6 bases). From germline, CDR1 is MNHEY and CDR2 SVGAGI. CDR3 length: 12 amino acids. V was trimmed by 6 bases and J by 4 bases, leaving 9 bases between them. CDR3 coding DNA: TGTGCCAGCAGGCGGGGGCTCTATGGCTACACCTTC. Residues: CASRRGLYGYTF.

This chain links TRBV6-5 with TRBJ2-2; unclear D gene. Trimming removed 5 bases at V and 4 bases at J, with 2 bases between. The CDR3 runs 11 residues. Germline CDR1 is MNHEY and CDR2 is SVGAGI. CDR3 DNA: TGTGCCAGCAGTCTCACCGGGGAGCTGTTTTTT. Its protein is CASSLTGELFF.

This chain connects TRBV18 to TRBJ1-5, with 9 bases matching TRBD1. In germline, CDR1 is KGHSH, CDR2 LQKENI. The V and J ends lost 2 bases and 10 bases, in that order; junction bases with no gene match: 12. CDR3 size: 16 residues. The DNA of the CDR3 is TGTGCCAGCTCACCAACCGATACAGGGGGCTCTGGCCCCCAGCATTTT. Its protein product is CASSPTDTGGSGPQHF.

The CDR3 here is CASRNWGRLSSYEQYF. CDR3 bases: TGTGCCAGCAGGAACTGGGGGCGACTAAGCTCCTACGAGCAGTACTTC. The chain has TRBV27 and TRBJ2-7, with a possible D match to TRBD1 (6 bases). The CDR3 contains 16 residues. The V gene's germline CDR1 is MNHEY and CDR2 SMNVEV (reference sequence). Trimming took off 6 bases at V and 0 bases at J, with 18 bases between the two ends.

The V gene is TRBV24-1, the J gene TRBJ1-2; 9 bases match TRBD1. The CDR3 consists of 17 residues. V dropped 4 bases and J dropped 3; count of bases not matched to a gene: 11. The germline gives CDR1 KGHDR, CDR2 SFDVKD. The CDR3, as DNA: TGTGCCACCAGTGAAGCTCCGGGGGACAGGGACGACTATGGCTACACCTTC. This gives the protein CATSEAPGDRDDYGYTF.

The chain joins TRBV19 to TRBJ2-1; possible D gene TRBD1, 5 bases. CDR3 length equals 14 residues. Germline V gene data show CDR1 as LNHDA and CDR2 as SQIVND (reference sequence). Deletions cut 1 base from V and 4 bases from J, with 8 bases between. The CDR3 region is CASSIAAGYNEQFF. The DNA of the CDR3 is TGTGCCAGTAGTATAGCGGCAGGGTACAATGAGCAGTTCTTC. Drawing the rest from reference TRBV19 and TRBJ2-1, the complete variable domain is DGGITQSPKYLFRKEGQNVTLSCEQNLNHDAMYWYRQDPGQGLRLIYYSQIVNDFQKGDIAEGYSVSREKKESFPLTVTSAQKNPTAFYLCASSIAAGYNEQFFGPGTRLTVL.

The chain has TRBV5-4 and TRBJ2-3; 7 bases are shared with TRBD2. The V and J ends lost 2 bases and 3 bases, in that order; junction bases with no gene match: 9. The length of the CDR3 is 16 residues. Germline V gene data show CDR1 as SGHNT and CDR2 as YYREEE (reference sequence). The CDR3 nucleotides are TGTGCCAGCAGCTTAGCAGCCAGCGGGATTACAGATACGCAGTATTTT. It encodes CASSLAASGITDTQYF.

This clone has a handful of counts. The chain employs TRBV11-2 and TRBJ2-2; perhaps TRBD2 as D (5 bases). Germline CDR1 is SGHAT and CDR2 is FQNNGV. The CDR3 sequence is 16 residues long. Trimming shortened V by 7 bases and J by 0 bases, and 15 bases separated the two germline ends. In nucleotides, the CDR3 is TGTGCCAGCATCTCGGACGGGGATCCGAACACCGGGGAGCTGTTTTTT. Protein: CASISDGDPNTGELFF.

This CDR3 reads CASSWDLGNEQFF. The CDR3 nucleotides are TGTGCCAGTAGTTGGGACTTAGGCAATGAGCAGTTCTTC. The chain uses TRBV19 and TRBJ2-1; D is perhaps TRBD2 (6 bases). Germline loops: CDR1 LNHDA, CDR2 SQIVND (reference sequence). The CDR3 contains 13 residues. Trimming took off 5 bases at V and 6 bases at J, with 11 bases between the two ends.

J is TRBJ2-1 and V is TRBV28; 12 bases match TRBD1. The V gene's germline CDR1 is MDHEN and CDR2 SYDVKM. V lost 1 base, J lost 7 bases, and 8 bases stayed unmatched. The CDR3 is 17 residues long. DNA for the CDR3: TGTGCCAGCAGTTTATCGTTTTGGGGACAGGGGGCTAATGAGCAGTTCTTC. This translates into CASSLSFWGQGANEQFF.

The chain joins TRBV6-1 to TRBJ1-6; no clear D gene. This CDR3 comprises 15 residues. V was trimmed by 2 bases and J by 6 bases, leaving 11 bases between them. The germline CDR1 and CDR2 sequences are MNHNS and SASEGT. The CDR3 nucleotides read TGTGCCAGCAGTGAACCGCGGCAGCCTAATTCACCCCTCCACTTT. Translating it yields CASSEPRQPNSPLHF.

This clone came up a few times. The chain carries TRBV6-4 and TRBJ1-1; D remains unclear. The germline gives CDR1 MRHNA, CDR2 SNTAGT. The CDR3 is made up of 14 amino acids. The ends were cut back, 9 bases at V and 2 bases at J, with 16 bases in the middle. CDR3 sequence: CASQVSPGNTEAFF. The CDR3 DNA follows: TGTGCCAGTCAAGTATCACCGGGTAACACTGAAGCTTTCTTT.

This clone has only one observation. CDR3 in DNA: TGTGCCAGCAGCTTCCAGGGTCCCGAGACCCAGTACTTC. It is translated as CASSFQGPETQYF. This chain links TRBV7-8 with TRBJ2-5; a possible D gene is TRBD1 (5 bases). The CDR3 sequence is 13 residues long. V lost 3 bases, J lost 5 bases, and 10 bases lay in between. Germline V gene lookup returns CDR1 SGHVS and CDR2 FQNEAQ.

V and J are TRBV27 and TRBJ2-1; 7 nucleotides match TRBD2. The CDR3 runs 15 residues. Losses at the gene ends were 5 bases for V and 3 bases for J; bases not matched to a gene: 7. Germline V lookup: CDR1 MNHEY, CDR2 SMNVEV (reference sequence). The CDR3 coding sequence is TGTGCCAGCAGTCCCCAGCGGGACTACTACAATGAGCAGTTCTTC. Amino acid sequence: CASSPQRDYYNEQFF.

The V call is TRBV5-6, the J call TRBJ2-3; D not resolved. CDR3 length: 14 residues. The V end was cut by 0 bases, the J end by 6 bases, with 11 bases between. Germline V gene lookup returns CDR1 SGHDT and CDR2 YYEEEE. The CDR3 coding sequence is TGTGCCAGCAGCTTGGGTCCTACAGAGGATACGCAGTATTTT. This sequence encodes CASSLGPTEDTQYF.

Here the CDR3 reads CASRGTSTGELFF. CDR3 nucleotide sequence: TGTGCCAGCCGGGGGACTAGCACCGGGGAGCTGTTTTTT. The V call is TRBV2, the J call TRBJ2-2; 8 bases agree with TRBD2. CDR1 and CDR2 from the germline V gene are SNHLY and FYNNEI. The CDR3 runs to 13 residues. J was trimmed by 4 bases and V by 8 bases; bases with no gene match: 3.

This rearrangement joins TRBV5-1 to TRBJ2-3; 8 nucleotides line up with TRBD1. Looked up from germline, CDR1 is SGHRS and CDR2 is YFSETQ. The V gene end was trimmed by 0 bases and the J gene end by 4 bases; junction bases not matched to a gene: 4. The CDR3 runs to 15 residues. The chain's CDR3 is CASSLEGQDPDTQYF. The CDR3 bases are TGCGCCAGCAGCTTGGAGGGACAGGATCCAGATACGCAGTATTTT.

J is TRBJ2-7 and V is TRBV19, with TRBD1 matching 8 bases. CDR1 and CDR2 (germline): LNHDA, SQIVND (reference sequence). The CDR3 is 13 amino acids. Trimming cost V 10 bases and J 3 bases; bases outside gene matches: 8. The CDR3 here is CATAPGTGYEQYF. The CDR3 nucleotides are TGTGCCACCGCCCCCGGGACAGGCTACGAGCAGTACTTC.

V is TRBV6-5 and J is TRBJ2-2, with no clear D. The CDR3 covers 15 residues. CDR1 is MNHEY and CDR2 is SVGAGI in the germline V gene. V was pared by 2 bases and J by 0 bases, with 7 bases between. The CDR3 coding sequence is TGTGCCAGCAGTTACGCCAGCGCGAACACCGGGGAGCTGTTTTTT. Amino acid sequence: CASSYASANTGELFF.

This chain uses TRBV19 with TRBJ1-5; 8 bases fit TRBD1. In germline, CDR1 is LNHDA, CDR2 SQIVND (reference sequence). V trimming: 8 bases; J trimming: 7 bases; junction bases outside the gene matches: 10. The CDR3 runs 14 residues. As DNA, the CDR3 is TGTGCCAGTCGTCCCCGGACAGGGTGGCAGCCCCAGCATTTT. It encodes CASRPRTGWQPQHF.

The CDR3 nucleotides are TGTGCCAGTAGTGTCCAGTATCCCGGGGGCTACACCTTC. Encoded protein: CASSVQYPGGYTF. The rearrangement links TRBV19 to TRBJ1-2; D uncertain. Germline values: CDR1 LNHDA, CDR2 SQIVND (reference sequence). V was trimmed by 5 bases and J by 8 bases, leaving 15 bases between them. The CDR3 extends over 13 amino acids. The whole variable domain, filled in from reference TRBV19 and TRBJ1-2, reads DGGITQSPKYLFRKEGQNVTLSCEQNLNHDAMYWYRQDPGQGLRLIYYSQIVNDFQKGDIAEGYSVSREKKESFPLTVTSAQKNPTAFYLCASSVQYPGGYTFGSGTRLTVV.

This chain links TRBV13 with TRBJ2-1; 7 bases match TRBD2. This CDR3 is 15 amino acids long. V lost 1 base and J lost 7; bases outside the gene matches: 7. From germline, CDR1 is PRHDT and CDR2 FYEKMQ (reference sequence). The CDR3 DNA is TGTGCCAGCAGCTTAGTGGGGGGACTACTGAATGAGCAGTTCTTC. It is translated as CASSLVGGLLNEQFF. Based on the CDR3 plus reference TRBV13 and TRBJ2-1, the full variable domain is AAGVIQSPRHLIKEKRETATLKCYPIPRHDTVYWYQQGPGQDPQFLISFYEKMQSDKGSIPDRFSAQQFSDYHSELNMSSLELGDSALYFCASSLVGGLLNEQFFGPGTRLTVL.

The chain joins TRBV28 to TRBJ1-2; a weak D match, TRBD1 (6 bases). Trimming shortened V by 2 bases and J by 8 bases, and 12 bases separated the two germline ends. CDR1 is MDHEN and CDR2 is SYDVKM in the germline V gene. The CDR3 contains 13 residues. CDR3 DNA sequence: TGTGCCAGCAGTTTAACGAACCAGGGGGGCTACACCTTC. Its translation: CASSLTNQGGYTF.

The CDR3 coding sequence is TGTGCCAGCAGGGCGGGGACGGCATTATACAATGAGCAGTTCTTC. This gives the protein CASRAGTALYNEQFF. This chain joins TRBV5-6 and TRBJ2-1, with a possible D match to TRBD2 (6 bases). The CDR3 sequence is 15 residues long. Germline CDR1 reads SGHDT; CDR2 reads YYEEEE. Trimming left V 5 bases short and J 4 bases short, with 16 bases between.